Sequencing of this T cell receptor (beta chain) was carried out in a study of blood T cells in healthy people across ages. Looking at the study overall: When template switching was applied, about one barcoded beta molecule was captured per two T cells. Study results and limitations: Per-million-T-cell TCR beta diversity fell roughly linearly with age.

CDR3 length: 15 residues. Germline values: CDR1 SGHRS, CDR2 YFSETQ. Unmatched junction bases numbered 5, after V lost 4 bases and J lost 1 base. Points on this clonotype: The antigen remains undetermined.

Together with a sample-barcoded 5' primer, a J-beta primer mix was included in a second PCR lasting about 7 to 12 cycles. TCRdb itself ran the 5' RACE reads through MiXCR, one entry per CDR3 protein. The sample shows 450,000 to 700,000 distinct CDR3 sequences, 27% of them seen only once. The gene calls are TRBV5-1 and TRBJ2-5; TRBD1 matches at 9 bases. This receptor was identified in a woman aged 70-85 years in good health. What was sequenced was blood. CDR3 in amino acids: CASSTGGYPQETQYF. The CDR3 DNA sequence: TGCGCCAGCAGCACAGGGGGCTACCCCCAAGAGACCCAGTACTTC.